The T cell receptor beta chain under discussion was sequenced for a study of blood T cell repertoires in COVID-19 (dated by TCRdb to 2020 to 2021). At the level of the whole study: Samples from collaborators originated in the United States, Italy and Spain and spanned both the acute and convalescent phases of COVID-19. HLA class I and class II types, where available, came from metadata supplied by the sample provider rather than from assay-based typing. The material from the prospective study consisted of cDNA or gDNA derived from T cells, B-cell-depleted T cells, or PBMCs. Samples were obtained from the ongoing ImmuneRACE study (first 160 participants) and from 1,254 subjects provided by 6 global collaborators. The repertoires were released in a freely available public database intended as a resource for research on the immune response to SARS-CoV-2. The dataset comprised deeply sampled blood TCRbeta repertoires from subjects exposed to, actively infected with, or recovered from COVID-19. Sample metadata almost always included a de-identified subject ID, COVID-19 status, age in years and sex.

The collaborating institutions used their own protocols to collect whole blood in K2EDTA tubes. For TCRbeta analysis, collaborator samples were shipped as frozen whole blood, as isolated PBMCs, or as DNA extracted from either sample type. The study at large found these results: The quantity of clinical and demographic metadata differed by source and by participant and was supplied without curation.

Note on this clone: The antigen it recognizes is unknown. Base qualities are not recorded, but no much larger clone differs from it by a single base. At the DNA level, this CDR3 is encoded by other sequences in the same sample as well.

TCRbeta CDR3 regions were amplified from genomic DNA using the immunoSEQ Assay, a bias-controlled multiplex PCR. From the authors' description of their analysis: The number of nucleated cells in each sample was estimated from the amplification of reference gene primers within the assay. To quantify the absolute abundance of each unique TCRbeta CDR3 rearrangement, sequence reads were collapsed and filtered. For each sample, productive Simpson clonality was calculated as the square root of Simpson's diversity index over productive rearrangements. TCRdb carries this immuneACCESS record with in-frame sequences only. Its versions omit some clonotypes, under half of them owing to an unresolved V gene in the studies checked, with the rest unexplained. V and J calls and clone size come straight from that table; D and trimming were deduced from the DNA. Recorded for this sample are some 150,000 clones; just under 90% of them occurred a single time. The top ten clones comprise approximately 9% of the sample.

From its cysteine to its phenylalanine, the CDR3 spans 16 amino acids. The only DNA kept is the CDR3, 48 bases in frame from the first base. V drops 0 bases and J drops 1 base, leaving 10 bases in between. CDR1 and CDR2, looked up from the germline V gene, are LGHNA and YNFKEQ. The clonotype was recovered from a woman in her 50s with active or convalescent COVID-19. Sequencing was performed on peripheral blood. The chain employs TRBV4-2 and TRBJ2-1; 5 matching bases give a weak D call of TRBD2. The CDR3: CASSQDRAGSYNEQFF. At the DNA level, the sequence is TGTGCCAGCAGCCAAGATCGGGCGGGTTCCTACAATGAGCAGTTCTTC.